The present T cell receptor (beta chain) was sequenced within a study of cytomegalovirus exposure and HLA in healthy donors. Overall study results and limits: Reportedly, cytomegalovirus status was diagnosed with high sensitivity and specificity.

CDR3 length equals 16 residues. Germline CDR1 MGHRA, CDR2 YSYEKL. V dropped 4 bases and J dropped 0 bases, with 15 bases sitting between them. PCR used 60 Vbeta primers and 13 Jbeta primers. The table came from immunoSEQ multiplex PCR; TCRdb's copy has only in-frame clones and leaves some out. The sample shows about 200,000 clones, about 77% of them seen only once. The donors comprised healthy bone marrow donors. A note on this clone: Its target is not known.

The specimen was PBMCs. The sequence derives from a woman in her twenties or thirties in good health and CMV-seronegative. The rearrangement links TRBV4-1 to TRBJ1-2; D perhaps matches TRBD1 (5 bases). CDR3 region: CASSLRAGGANYGYTF. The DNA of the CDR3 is TGCGCCAGCAGCCTCCGAGCGGGGGGAGCTAACTATGGCTACACCTTC.